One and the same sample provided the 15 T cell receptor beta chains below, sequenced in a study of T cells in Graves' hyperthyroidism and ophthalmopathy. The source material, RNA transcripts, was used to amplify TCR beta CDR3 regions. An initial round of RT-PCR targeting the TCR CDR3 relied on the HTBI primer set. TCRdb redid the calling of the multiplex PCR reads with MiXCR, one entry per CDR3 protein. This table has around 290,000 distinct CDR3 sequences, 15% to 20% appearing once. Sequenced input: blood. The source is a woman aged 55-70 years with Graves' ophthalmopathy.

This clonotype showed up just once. CDR3 coding DNA: TGTGCCAGCAGCATGGGACAGCTACTAGCAACTAATGAAAAACTGTTTTTT. This gives the protein CASSMGQLLATNEKLFF. V is TRBV11-1 and J is TRBJ1-4; 7 nucleotides agree with TRBD1. With 5 bases clipped from V and 0 bases from J, the junction kept 9 bases outside the gene matches. Germline V gene lookup returns CDR1 SGHAT and CDR2 FQDESV (reference sequence). The CDR3 runs 17 residues.

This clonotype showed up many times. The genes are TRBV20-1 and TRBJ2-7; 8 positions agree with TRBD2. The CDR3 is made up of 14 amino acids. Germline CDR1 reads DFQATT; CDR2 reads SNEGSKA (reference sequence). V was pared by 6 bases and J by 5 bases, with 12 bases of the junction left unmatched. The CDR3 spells CSAPRSDGGDEQYF. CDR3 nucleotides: TGCAGTGCCCCGAGGTCGGACGGGGGGGACGAGCAGTACTTC.

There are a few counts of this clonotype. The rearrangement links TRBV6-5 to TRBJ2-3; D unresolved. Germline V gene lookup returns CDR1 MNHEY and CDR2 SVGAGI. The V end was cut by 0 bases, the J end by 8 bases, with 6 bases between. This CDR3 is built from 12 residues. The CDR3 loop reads CASSYSGCTQYF. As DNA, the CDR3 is TGTGCCAGCAGTTACTCCGGGTGTACGCAGTATTTT.

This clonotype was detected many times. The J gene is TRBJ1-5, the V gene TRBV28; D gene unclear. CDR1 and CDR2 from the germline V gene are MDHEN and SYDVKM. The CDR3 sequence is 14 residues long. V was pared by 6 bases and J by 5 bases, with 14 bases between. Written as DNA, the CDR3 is TGTGCCAGCAGCCGCACGGGGAGCCATCAGCCCCAGCATTTT. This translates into CASSRTGSHQPQHF.

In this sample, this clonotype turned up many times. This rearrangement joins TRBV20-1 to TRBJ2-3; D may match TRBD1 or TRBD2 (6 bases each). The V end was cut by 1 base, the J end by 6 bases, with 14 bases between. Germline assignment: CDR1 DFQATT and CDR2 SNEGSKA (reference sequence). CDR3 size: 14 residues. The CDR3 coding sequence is TGCAGTGCTAGAGTCGGGGGCCGTGGGGATACGCAGTATTTT. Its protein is CSARVGGRGDTQYF.

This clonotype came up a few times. CDR3 residues: CASSQDSGLRPNTGELFF. The DNA of the CDR3 is TGCGCCAGCAGCCAAGATTCCGGGCTTCGACCGAACACCGGGGAGCTGTTTTTT. The chain has TRBV4-3 and TRBJ2-2; no clear D. V shed 0 bases and J shed 0 bases, with 14 bases lying between them. The CDR3 length is 18 residues. The V gene's germline CDR1 is LGHNA and CDR2 YSLEER.

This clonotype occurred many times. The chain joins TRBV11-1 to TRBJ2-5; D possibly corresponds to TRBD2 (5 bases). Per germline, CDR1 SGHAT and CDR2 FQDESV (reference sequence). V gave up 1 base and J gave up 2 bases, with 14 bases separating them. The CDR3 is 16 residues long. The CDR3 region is CASSLGGRLIQETQYF. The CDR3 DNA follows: TGTGCCAGCAGCTTAGGAGGGCGGCTGATTCAAGAGACCCAGTACTTC.

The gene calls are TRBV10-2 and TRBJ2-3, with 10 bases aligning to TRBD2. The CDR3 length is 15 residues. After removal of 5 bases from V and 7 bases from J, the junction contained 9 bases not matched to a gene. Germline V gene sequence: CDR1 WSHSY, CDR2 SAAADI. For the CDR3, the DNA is TGCGCCAGCAGTCCAGCGGGGGGGCGGTCAAATACGCAGTATTTT. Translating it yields CASSPAGGRSNTQYF.

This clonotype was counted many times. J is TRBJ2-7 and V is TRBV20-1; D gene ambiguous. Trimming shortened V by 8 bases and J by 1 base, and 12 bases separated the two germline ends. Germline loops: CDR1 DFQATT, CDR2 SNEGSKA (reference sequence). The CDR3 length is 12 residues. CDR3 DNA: TGCAGTCCGTGGCTTCCGTCCTACGAGCAGTACTTC. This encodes CSPWLPSYEQYF.

CDR3 DNA sequence: TGTGCCAGCAGACGGGACAGGGCTACTGAAGCTTTCTTT. Encoded protein: CASRRDRATEAFF. V is TRBV6-1 and J is TRBJ1-1; 9 bases match TRBD1. Germline assignment: CDR1 MNHNS and CDR2 SASEGT. V gave up 6 bases and J gave up 5 bases; unmatched junction bases: 4. The CDR3 is made up of 13 amino acids.

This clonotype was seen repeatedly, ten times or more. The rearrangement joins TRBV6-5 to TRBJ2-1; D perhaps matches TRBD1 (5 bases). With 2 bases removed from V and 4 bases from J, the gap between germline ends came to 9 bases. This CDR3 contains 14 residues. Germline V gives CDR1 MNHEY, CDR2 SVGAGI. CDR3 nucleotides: TGTGCCAGCAGTTACGGGGCAGATTACAATGAGCAGTTCTTC. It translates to CASSYGADYNEQFF.

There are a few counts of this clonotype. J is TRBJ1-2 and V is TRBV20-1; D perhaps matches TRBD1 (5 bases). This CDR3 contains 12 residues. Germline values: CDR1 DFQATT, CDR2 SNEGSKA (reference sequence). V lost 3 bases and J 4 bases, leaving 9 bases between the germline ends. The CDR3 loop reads CSASEGIYGYTF. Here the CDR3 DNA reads TGCAGTGCTAGTGAGGGGATCTATGGCTACACCTTC.

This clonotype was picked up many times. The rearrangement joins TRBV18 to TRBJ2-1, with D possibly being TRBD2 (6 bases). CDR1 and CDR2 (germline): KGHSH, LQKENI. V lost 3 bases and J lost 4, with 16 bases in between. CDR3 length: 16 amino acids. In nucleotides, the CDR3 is TGTGCCAGCTCACCCTTGACATTGGGGAGGTACAATGAGCAGTTCTTC. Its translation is CASSPLTLGRYNEQFF. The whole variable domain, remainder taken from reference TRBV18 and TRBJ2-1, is NAGVMQNPRHLVRRRGQEARLRCSPMKGHSHVYWYRQLPEEGLKFMVYLQKENIIDESGMPKERFSAEFPKEGPSILRIQQVVRGDSAAYFCASSPLTLGRYNEQFFGPGTRLTVL.

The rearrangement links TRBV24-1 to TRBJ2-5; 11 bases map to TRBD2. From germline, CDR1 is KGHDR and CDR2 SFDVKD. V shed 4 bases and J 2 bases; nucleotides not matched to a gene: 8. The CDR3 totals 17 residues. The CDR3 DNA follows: TGTGCCACCAGTGACACCCGAACTAGCGGGGGACAAGAGACCCAGTACTTC. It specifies CATSDTRTSGGQETQYF.

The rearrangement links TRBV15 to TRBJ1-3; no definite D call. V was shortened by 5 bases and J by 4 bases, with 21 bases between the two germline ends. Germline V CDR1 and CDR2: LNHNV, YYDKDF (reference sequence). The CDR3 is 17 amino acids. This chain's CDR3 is CATSGAPLGLDGNTIYF. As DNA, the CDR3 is TGTGCCACCAGCGGAGCCCCTCTCGGGCTTGACGGAAACACCATATATTTT.